Here is one TCR beta chain with its context. This clonotype occurred a few times. A far larger clone is only one base removed, so a read error is likely. This sample is part of a study of CD8 T cells and mutated HIV epitopes (dated by TCRdb to about 2021). Study-wide context: Acutely infected subjects were selected based on the epitope form in their transmitted founder virus and on their ELISpot responses. TL10, KY11, RF10 and TY8 were used as the epitopes. The study sequenced single-cell TCR alpha/beta chains of CD8+ T cells specific for non-adapted (NAE) and adapted (AE) forms of four HIV Nef epitopes. Not every subject was tested for the same epitope, and only RF10 was examined in both acute and chronic HIV infection. The cohort comprised about seven chronically and a handful of acutely HIV-infected subjects. Of 165 subjects screened, the criteria for sorting epitope-specific T cells were met by only a subset. Broad study findings and their caveats: Single-reactive CD8+ T cells were observed only in acutely infected subjects, suggesting that clonal selection possibly occurs between acute and chronic infection. Compared with acute subjects, chronic subjects had higher clonality among dual tetramer+ cells (mean difference roughly 0.31), although the study did not have enough power to detect a significant difference. Only cells that had both an alpha and a beta chain were included, and some wells contained multiple alpha and beta chain CDR3s. The small number of subjects and their diverse clinical presentations were acknowledged as the main limitations.

From cysteine to phenylalanine, the CDR3 is 15 amino acids long. Only the CDR3 DNA stays, 45 bases, in frame from base 1. CDR1 and CDR2, per the germline V gene (reference sequence), are DFQATT and SNEGSKA. V trim: 3 bases; J trim: 10 bases; unmatched bases: 14. Libraries were prepared through single-cell sequencing. Single-cell cDNA was made with a method adapted from Smart-seq2 and MARS-Seq that used oligo-dT primers carrying well-specific UMIs and KAPA HiFi first-round PCR. After pooling, the first-round products went through nested PCR using template-switch oligo forward primers together with barcoded reverse primers specific to the TCR alpha and beta chains. Products were purified with AMPure XP, were indexed with TruSeq adapters, and were quantified with the KAPA Universal qPCR Library Quantification Kit. An Illumina MiSeq running 2x300 bp paired-end chemistry was used to sequence the TCR libraries. For the original study's pipeline: After quality filtering, reads were demultiplexed to wells and mapped to the TCRA and TCRB loci, after which clonotypes were assigned with MiXCR and analysis was performed in VGAS. A modified VDJfasta platform was used to deconvolute the TCR data. Large-scale cross-plate contamination was ruled out by analysing CDR3 overlap between plates. To calculate clonality, the ratio of unique productive CDR3s to total productive CDR3s was subtracted from one. TCRdb reanalyzed the raw reads on its own, using fastp at Q25 for trimming and MiXCR for clone calling, and kept in-frame beta chains. Rows are unified per CDR3 protein, each entry keeping the most common DNA and genes. Clone size and V and J calls follow TCRdb, not the original study. Present in this sample are 710 or so distinct CDR3 sequences, roughly 50% of which were seen just once. Together, the top ten hold about 54% of the sample.

The sample's time point label, decoded: sampled during acute HIV-1 infection (about 23-92 days post infection). Peripheral blood mononuclear cells were isolated from leukapheresis or whole blood by Ficoll density gradient separation and then cryopreserved. Without any stimulation, thawed PBMCs were stained with HLA class I tetramers loaded with either the NAE or the AE epitope to identify resting antigen-specific CD8+ T cells. A BD FACS Aria III was used to sort single CD8+ T cells into 96-well plates that held lysis buffer. The receptor chain draws on TRBV20-1 and TRBJ2-1; TRBD1 fits 8 bases in the junction. The sequencing used CD8+ T cells sorted from blood by dual tetramer staining, collected during acute HIV infection. Sample cell subset or site, as interpreted from the label and publication: cells binding both NAE and AE RF10 tetramers (cross-reactive), unstimulated. The clonotype comes from a man under 40 with HIV-1 infection. DNA sequence: TGCAGTGCTAGTGTCCAGGGGGCTACCATATACGAGCAGTTCTTC. Its product reads: CSASVQGATIYEQFF.